This is a list of T cell receptor beta chains from one sample in a study of vaccination and CD4 T cells after COVID-19. The antigens these receptors bind are not known. One entry per CDR3 protein, called by TCRdb with MiXCR from the PCR reads. The table lists around 9,500 distinct CDR3 sequences, 34% of them singletons. Sample: CD4+ T cells from blood, cultured in vitro. These TCRs come from a human donor in good health. The CDR3 runs from the conserved cysteine through the conserved F or W.

15 | TRBJ1-5 | TRBV2 | CASSEAPHAYQPQHF
11 | TRBJ2-5 | TRBV30 | CAQGPGETQYF
15 | TRBJ1-3 | TRBV6-1 | CASAGGGPSGNTIYF
16 | TRBJ1-1 | TRBV20-1 | CSARGTGRMKNTEAFF
14 | TRBJ2-7 | TRBV20-1 | CSAASGLAVYEQYF
14 | TRBJ2-5 | TRBV7-9 | CASSFGAGQETQYF
14 | TRBJ2-3 | TRBV7-3 | CASSLNARTDTQYF
11 | TRBJ1-2 | TRBV7-9 | CASSSRHGYTF
13 | TRBJ1-3 | TRBV20-1 | CSAPGGSGNTIYF
15 | TRBJ2-2 | TRBV4-2 | CAGSLGTGGDGELFF
16 | TRBJ1-6 | TRBV20-1 | CSADQVGGVNNSPLHF
13 | TRBJ1-2 | TRBV7-8 | CASNEGQSYGYTF
15 | TRBJ2-3 | TRBV6-1 | CASTLAGGLPDTQYF
17 | TRBJ1-2 | TRBV18 | CASSPLAGTGDDYGYTF
18 | TRBJ2-7 | TRBV6-1 | CASSTGARLALPLSEQYF
13 | TRBJ1-1 | TRBV25-1 | CASSEYEAQRAFF
14 | TRBJ2-2 | TRBV20-1 | CSAASLGADGELFF
15 | TRBJ1-1 | TRBV18 | CASSPQTRENTEAFF
13 | TRBJ2-1 | TRBV2 | CASRLQGGNEQFF
14 | TRBJ1-1 | TRBV6-2/TRBV6-3 | CASSGTGEPGEAFF
14 | TRBJ1-1 | TRBV20-1 | CSASPPQGVTEAFF
18 | TRBJ1-5 | TRBV27 | CASSLRRGSQYSNQPQHF
11 | TRBJ1-2 | TRBV20-1 | CSARVSHGYTF
13 | TRBJ1-2 | TRBV7-9 | CASSLAGIHGYTF
15 | TRBJ2-1 | TRBV12-3/TRBV12-4 | CASTLDGIGGNEQFF
14 | TRBJ2-3 | TRBV12-3/TRBV12-4 | CASRRTSGADTQYF
15 | TRBJ2-7 | TRBV6-5 | CASSYSRQDNYEQYF
13 | TRBJ1-5 | TRBV19 | CASSWDRGQPQHF
16 | TRBJ1-4 | TRBV21-1 | CASSPPSGGRGEKLFF
14 | TRBJ1-1 | TRBV6-5 | CASSSTGVNTEAFF
15 | TRBJ1-2 | TRBV2 | CASSQAGTANYGYTF
16 | TRBJ1-2 | TRBV6-1 | CASRPDSRLANYGYTF
15 | TRBJ1-2 | TRBV7-9 | CASSSPRDRGIGYTF
14 | TRBJ1-1 | TRBV7-8 | CASSLTGGETEAFF
14 | TRBJ1-2 | TRBV6-1 | CASSEAGRRYGYTF
14 | TRBJ1-1 | TRBV30 | CAWSQGPWNTEAFF
14 | TRBJ1-1 | TRBV6-5 | CASSYYTGWTEAFF
14 | TRBJ2-2 | TRBV7-3 | CASSRGGDTGELFF
15 | TRBJ2-3 | TRBV11-2 | CASSFVAGGEDTQYF